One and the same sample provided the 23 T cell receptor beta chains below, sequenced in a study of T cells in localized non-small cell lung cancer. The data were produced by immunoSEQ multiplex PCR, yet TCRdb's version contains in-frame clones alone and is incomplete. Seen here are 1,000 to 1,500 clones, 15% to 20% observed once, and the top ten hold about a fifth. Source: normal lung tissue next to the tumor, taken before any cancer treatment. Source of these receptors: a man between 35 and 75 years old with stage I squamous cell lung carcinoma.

The CDR3: CASSIASGQGSYEQYF. CDR3 bases: TGTGCCAGTAGTATAGCATCAGGACAGGGCTCCTACGAGCAGTACTTC. The chain links TRBV19 to TRBJ2-7; 8 bases agree with TRBD1. Germline V gives CDR1 LNHDA, CDR2 SQIVND (reference sequence). J gave up 0 bases and V 1 base, and 5 bases lay outside the gene matches. This CDR3 contains 16 residues.

CDR3 nucleotides: TGTGCCAGCAGTTTTTTAGTGAGGGGTCAAGAGACCCAGTACTTC. Translated, it gives CASSFLVRGQETQYF. The rearrangement uses TRBV6-8 and TRBJ2-5, with D perhaps assigned TRBD1 or TRBD2 (5 bases each). This CDR3 contains 15 residues. Trimming shortened V by 4 bases and J by 2 bases, and 14 bases separated the two germline ends. Germline V lookup: CDR1 MNHGY, CDR2 SAAAGT.

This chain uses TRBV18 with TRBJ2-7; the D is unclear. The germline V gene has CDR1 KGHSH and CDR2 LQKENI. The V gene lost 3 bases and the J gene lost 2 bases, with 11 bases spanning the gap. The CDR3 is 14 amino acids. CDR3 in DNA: TGTGCCAGCTCACCCGACCATCATCCCTACGAGCAGTACTTC. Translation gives CASSPDHHPYEQYF.

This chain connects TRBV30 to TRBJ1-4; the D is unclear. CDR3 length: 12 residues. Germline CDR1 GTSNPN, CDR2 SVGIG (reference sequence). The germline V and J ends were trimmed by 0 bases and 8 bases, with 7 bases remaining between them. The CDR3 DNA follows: TGTGCCTGGAGTGTACTCAGGGAAAAACTGTTTTTT. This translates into CAWSVLREKLFF.

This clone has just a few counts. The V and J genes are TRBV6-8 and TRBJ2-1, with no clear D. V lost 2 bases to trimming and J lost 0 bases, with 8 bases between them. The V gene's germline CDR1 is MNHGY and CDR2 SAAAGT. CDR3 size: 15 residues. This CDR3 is CASSYKPSSYNEQFF. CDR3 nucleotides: TGTGCCAGCAGTTACAAGCCTTCCTCCTACAATGAGCAGTTCTTC.

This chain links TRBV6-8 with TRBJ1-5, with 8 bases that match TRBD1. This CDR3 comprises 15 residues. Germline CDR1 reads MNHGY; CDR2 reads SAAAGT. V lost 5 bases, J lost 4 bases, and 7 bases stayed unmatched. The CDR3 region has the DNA TGTGCCAGCAGTCGTGGGACAGGTCTGAATCAGCCCCAGCATTTT. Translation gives CASSRGTGLNQPQHF.

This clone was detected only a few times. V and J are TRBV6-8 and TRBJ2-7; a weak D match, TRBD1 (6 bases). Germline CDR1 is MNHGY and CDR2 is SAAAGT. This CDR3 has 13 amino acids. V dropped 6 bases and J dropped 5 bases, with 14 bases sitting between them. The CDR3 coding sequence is TGTGCCAGCAGCGAAACAGGGATCCACGAGCAGTACTTC. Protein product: CASSETGIHEQYF.

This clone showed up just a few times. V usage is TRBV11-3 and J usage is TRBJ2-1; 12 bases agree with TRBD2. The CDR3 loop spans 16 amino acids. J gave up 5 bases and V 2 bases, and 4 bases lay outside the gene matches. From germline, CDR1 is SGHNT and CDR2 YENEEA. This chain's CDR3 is CASSLNLAGGNNEQFF. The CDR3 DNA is TGTGCCAGCAGCTTAAACCTAGCGGGGGGGAACAATGAGCAGTTCTTC.

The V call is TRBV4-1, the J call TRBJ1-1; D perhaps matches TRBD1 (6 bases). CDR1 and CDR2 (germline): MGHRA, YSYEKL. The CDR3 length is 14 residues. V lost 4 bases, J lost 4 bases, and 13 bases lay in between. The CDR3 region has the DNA TGCGCCAGCAGCCCCAGGGAGGGGGGCACTGAAGCTTTCTTT. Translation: CASSPREGGTEAFF.

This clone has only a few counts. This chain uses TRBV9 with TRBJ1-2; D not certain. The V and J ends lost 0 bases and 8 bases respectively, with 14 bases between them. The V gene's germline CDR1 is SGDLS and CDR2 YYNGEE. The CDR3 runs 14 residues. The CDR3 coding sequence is TGTGCCAGCAGCGTAGACGGACGGACGGGGGGCTACACCTTC. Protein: CASSVDGRTGGYTF.

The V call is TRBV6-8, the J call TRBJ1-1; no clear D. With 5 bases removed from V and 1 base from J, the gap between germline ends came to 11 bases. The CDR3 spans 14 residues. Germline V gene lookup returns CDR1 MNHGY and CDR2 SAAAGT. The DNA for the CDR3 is TGTGCCAGCAGTGTGGTCCACGCGAACACTGAAGCTTTCTTT. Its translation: CASSVVHANTEAFF.

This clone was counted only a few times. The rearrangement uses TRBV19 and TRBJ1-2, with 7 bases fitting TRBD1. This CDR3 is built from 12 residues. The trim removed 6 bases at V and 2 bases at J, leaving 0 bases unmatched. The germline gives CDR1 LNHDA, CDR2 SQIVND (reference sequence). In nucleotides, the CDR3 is TGTGCCAGTAGCAGGGGGAACTATGGCTACACCTTC. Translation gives CASSRGNYGYTF.

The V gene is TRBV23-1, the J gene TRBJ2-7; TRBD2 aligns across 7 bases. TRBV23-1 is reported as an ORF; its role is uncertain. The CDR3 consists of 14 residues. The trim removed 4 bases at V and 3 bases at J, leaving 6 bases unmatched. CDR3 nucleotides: TGCGCCAGCAGTCGTCGCGGGGGACGCTACGAGCAGTACTTC. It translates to CASSRRGGRYEQYF.

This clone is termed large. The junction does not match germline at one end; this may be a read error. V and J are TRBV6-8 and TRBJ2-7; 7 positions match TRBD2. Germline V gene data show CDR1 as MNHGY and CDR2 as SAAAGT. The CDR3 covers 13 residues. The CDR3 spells CAISGGGSYEQYF. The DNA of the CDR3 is TGTGCCATCAGTGGCGGGGGAAGCTACGAGCAGTACTTC.

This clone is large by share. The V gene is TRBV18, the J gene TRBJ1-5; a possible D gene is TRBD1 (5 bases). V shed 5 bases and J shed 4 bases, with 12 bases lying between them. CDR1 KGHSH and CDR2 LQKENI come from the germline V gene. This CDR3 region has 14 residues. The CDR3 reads CASSSQGKNQPQHF. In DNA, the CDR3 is TGTGCCAGCTCATCCCAGGGTAAGAATCAGCCCCAGCATTTT.

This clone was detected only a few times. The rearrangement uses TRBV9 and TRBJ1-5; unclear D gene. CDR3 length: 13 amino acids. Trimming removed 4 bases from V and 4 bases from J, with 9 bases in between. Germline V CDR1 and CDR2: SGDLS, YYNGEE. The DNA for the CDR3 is TGTGCCAGCAGCTCGAACCCAAATCAGCCCCAGCATTTT. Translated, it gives CASSSNPNQPQHF.

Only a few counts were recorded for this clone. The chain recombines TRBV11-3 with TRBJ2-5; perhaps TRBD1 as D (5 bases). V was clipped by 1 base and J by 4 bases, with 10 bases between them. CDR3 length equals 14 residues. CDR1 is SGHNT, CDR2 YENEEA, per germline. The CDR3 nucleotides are TGTGCCAGCAGCTTAGTCGCAGGGTCAGAGACCCAGTACTTC. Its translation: CASSLVAGSETQYF.

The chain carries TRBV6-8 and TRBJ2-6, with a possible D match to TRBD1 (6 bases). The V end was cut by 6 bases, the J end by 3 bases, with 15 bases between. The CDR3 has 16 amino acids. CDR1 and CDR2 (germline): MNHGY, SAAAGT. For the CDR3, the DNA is TGTGCCAGCAGAAACTCAGGGGTATATGGGGCCAACGTCCTGACTTTC. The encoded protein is CASRNSGVYGANVLTF.

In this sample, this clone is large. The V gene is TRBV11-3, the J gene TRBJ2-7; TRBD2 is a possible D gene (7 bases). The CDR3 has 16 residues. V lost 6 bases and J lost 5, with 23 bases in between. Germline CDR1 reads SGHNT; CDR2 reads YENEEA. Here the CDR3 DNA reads TGTGCCAGCAGAACTCAAGGGGGAGGGCTAAGCAACGAGCAGTACTTC. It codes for CASRTQGGGLSNEQYF.

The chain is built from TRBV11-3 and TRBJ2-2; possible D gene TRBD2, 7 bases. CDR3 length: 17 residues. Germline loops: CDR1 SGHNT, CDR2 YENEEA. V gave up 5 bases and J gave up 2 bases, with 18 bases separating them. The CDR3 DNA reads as TGTGCCAGCAGCCCGAGGACCGGGGGGCCCAACACCGGGGAGCTGTTTTTT. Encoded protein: CASSPRTGGPNTGELFF. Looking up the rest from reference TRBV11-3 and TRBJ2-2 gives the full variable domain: EAGVVQSPRYKIIEKKQPVAFWCNPISGHNTLYWYLQNLGQGPELLIRYENEEAVDDSQLPKDRFSAERLKGVDSTLKIQPAELGDSAVYLCASSPRTGGPNTGELFFGEGSRLTVL.

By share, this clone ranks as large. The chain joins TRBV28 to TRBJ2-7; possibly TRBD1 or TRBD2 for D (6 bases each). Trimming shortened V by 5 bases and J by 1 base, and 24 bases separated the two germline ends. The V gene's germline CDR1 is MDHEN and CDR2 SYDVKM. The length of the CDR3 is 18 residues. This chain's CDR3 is CASSPLGVGGPLSYEQYF. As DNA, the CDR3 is TGTGCCAGCAGTCCCCTGGGGGTTGGGGGGCCCTTATCCTACGAGCAGTACTTC.

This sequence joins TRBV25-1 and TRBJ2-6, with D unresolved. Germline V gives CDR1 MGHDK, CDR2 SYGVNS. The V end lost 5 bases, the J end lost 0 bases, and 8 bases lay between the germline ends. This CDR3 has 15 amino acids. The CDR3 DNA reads TGTGCCAGCAGTTATAGTTCCTCTGGGGCCAACGTCCTGACTTTC. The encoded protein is CASSYSSSGANVLTF.

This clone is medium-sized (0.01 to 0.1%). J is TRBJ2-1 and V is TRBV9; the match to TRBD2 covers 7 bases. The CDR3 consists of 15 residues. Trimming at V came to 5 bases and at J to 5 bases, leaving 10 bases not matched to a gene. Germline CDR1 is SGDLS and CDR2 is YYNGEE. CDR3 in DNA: TGTGCCAGCAGTTCGCCCGGGACTATCAACAATGAGCAGTTCTTC. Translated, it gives CASSSPGTINNEQFF.